This TCR beta chain stems from a study of T cells in Graves' hyperthyroidism and ophthalmopathy. There are many counts of this clonotype. What was amplified from RNA transcripts were TCR beta CDR3 regions. An initial round of RT-PCR targeting the TCR CDR3 relied on the HTBI primer set. TCRdb independently ran MiXCR on the multiplex PCR reads; one entry per CDR3 protein. The repertoire holds some 490,000 distinct CDR3 sequences, with about 16% as singletons. This sample holds PBMCs from 8 to 10 ml fresh peripheral blood. With V trimmed by 0 bases and J by 0 bases, 11 bases remained unmatched. This CDR3 region has 18 residues. Looked up from germline, CDR1 is LGHDT and CDR2 is YNNKEL (reference sequence).

The source of this sequence is a woman in her 30s with Graves' ophthalmopathy. The chain couples TRBV3-1 to TRBJ2-7; TRBD2 aligns across 7 bases. The sequencing input was blood. This CDR3 reads CASSQDPASGMFSYEQYF. The CDR3 coding sequence is TGTGCCAGCAGCCAAGATCCCGCTAGCGGAATGTTCTCCTACGAGCAGTACTTC.